This T cell receptor beta chain comes out of a study of CD8+ T cells in alopecia areata. General study points: Researchers report lesional scalp, most notably alopecia totalis/universalis, outstripped normal scalp in clonality. Mice showed TCR sharing more clearly than patients did, possibly owing to HLA.

The investigators collected lesional scalp punch biopsies and peripheral blood from alopecia areata patients. A note on this clone: What it binds is unknown.

V dropped 0 bases and J dropped 1 base, with 9 bases sitting between them. The germline CDR1 and CDR2 sequences are MGHRA and YSYEKL. CDR3 length equals 15 residues. Reverse transcribed after extraction, RNA yielded cDNA as the sequencing template. Using immunoSEQ multiplex PCR, the repertoire was profiled, and TCRdb retains in-frame clones only, with some absent. Of about 150,000 clones listed, 45% to 60% were seen once; the top ten hold approximately 19%. This receptor was identified in a human donor with alopecia areata. The chain has TRBV4-1 and TRBJ1-2; D is perhaps TRBD1 (6 bases). The starting material was CD8+ T cells sorted from blood, obtained at week 0. CDR3 nucleotide sequence: TGCGCCAGCAGCCAAGAGACGGACAGTAACTATGGCTACACCTTC. It is translated as CASSQETDSNYGYTF.